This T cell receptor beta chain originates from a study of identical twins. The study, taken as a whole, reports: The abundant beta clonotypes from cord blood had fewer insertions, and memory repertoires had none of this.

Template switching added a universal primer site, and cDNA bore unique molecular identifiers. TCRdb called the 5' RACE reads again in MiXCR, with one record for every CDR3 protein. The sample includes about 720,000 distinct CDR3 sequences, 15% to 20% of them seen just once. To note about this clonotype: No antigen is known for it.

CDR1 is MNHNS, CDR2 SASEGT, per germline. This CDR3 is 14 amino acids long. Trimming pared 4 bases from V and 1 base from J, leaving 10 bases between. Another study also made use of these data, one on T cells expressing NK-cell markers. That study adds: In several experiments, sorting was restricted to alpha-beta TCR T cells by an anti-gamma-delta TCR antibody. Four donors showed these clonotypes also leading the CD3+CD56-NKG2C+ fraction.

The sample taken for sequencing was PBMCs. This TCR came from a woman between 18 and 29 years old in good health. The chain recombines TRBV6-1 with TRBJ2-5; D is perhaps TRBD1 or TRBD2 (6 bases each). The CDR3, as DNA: TGTGCCAGCAGTGTGGAGGGGGGCCAAGAGACCCAGTACTTC. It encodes CASSVEGGQETQYF.